The text below deals with one TCR beta chain. This record belongs to a study of T-cell reconstitution after alpha-beta-depleted transplantation in children. Germline CDR1 and CDR2: DFQATT and SNEGSKA (reference sequence). The CDR3 sequence is 16 residues long. The V and J ends lost 0 bases and 4 bases, in that order; junction bases with no gene match: 6. Unique molecular identifiers were incorporated into the prepared TCRbeta library. TCRdb used MiXCR to reprocess the PCR reads, holding one entry per CDR3 protein. The data show roughly 500,000 distinct CDR3 sequences, 15% to 20% seen once. The sequence was obtained from a human donor who donated a stem cell graft to a child with acute lymphoblastic leukemia. The chain recombines TRBV20-1 with TRBJ2-1; 10 nucleotides align to TRBD2. Sequences were derived from PBMCs from the stem cell graft donor, sampled from the stem cell graft. The CDR3 region has the DNA TGCAGTGCTAGAGATTCGGGTAGCGGGAGGTACAATGAGCAGTTCTTC. This translates into CSARDSGSGRYNEQFF.